This T cell receptor beta chain was captured by sequencing in a study of blood T cell repertoires in COVID-19. Overall study context: PBMCs, B-cell-depleted T cells, or T cells provided the cDNA or gDNA that made up the material.

Germline loops: CDR1 KGHDR, CDR2 SFDVKD. Trimming took 2 bases from V and 1 from J, leaving 16 bases between them. CDR3 length: 17 amino acids. Assay used: immunoSEQ multiplex PCR; TCRdb lists only in-frame clones, some missing. The top ten clones hold roughly 6.7% of a sample with about 190,000 clones, roughly 90% of them seen once. Sequencing was done on a sample of peripheral blood. The V call is TRBV24-1, the J call TRBJ2-5; TRBD1 might be the D (6 bases). The clonotype was recovered from a man aged 35 to 55 with acute or convalescent COVID-19. The CDR3 sequence is CATSDSPPGTSQETQYF. For the CDR3, the DNA is TGTGCCACCAGTGATTCCCCCCCCGGGACATCCCAAGAGACCCAGTACTTC.